This T cell receptor beta chain was captured by sequencing in a study of vaccination effects on CD4 cells after COVID-19. The study, taken as a whole, reports: Spike-reactive clones in convalescents after vaccination were chiefly newly vaccine-induced.

Comments on this clone: Its antigen remains unknown.

The germline CDR1 and CDR2 sequences are KGHDR and SFDVKD. The V segment lost 3 bases and the J segment 6 bases; nucleotides outside the gene matches: 10. The length of the CDR3 is 16 residues. Using immunoSEQ multiplex PCR, the repertoire was profiled, and TCRdb retains in-frame clones only, with some absent. The sample shows more than 45,000 clones, around three quarters of them seen only once. Antigen-specific CD4+ T cells were expanded (with viral peptide pools) by the ViraFEST assay ahead of sequencing. Culturing for more than eight days preceded CD4+ T cell isolation. PCR confirmed that the person was infected with SARS-CoV-2 between March and December 2020. Cultures given an HIV-1 Nef peptide pool acted as the negative control. A half-volume exchange with IL-2 medium occurred on days 3 and 7.

The starting material was CD4+ T cells from PBMCs cultured with HIV peptides, obtained before COVID-19 vaccination. Subset noted: HIV-1 Nef peptide pool negative control/reference culture. J is TRBJ2-1 and V is TRBV24-1; 7 bases match TRBD2. The source of this sequence is a human donor who had a prior SARS-CoV-2 infection. CDR3 amino acids: CATSDAASGAFNEQFF. The CDR3, as DNA: TGTGCCACCAGTGATGCTGCTAGCGGAGCCTTCAATGAGCAGTTCTTC.